The 27 T cell receptor beta chains below all came from one sample that was sequenced in a study of beta chain features in type 1 diabetes. These receptors have no known antigen. Findings and caveats of the study: There was a moderate but significant shortening of TCRB CDR3s in all four CD4+ subsets of Type 1 diabetes patients.

Expressed TCRB transcripts were sequenced because the entire RNA isolate underwent reverse transcription. Assay used: immunoSEQ multiplex PCR; TCRdb lists only in-frame clones, some missing. The sample records about 650,000 clones, 9.5% to 15% being singletons. The sample taken for sequencing was naive CD4+ T cells from blood. All receptors derive from a man aged 30-40 years with type 1 diabetes.

This clone has more than one count but fewer than ten. The genes are TRBV28 and TRBJ1-3; maybe TRBD1 (5 bases). V shed 7 bases and J shed 4 bases, with 8 bases lying between them. The germline V gene encodes CDR1 MDHEN and CDR2 SYDVKM. This CDR3 has 12 amino acids. Here the CDR3 reads CASKRQGNTIYF. The DNA of the CDR3 is TGTGCCAGCAAGAGACAGGGAAACACCATATATTTT.

The rearrangement uses TRBV29-1 and TRBJ1-2, with unresolved D. V gave up 4 bases and J gave up 8 bases, with 17 bases separating them. The CDR3 length is 13 residues. From germline, CDR1 is SQVTM and CDR2 ANQGSEA. The CDR3 coding sequence is TGCAGCGTTGTGGTTCAGGCAGAGGGAGGCTACACCTTC. Encoded protein: CSVVVQAEGGYTF.

This sequence joins TRBV4-3 and TRBJ1-3, with D perhaps matching TRBD1 (6 bases). Germline CDR1 LGHNA, CDR2 YSLEER. Trimming removed 1 base from V and 0 bases from J, with 13 bases in between. This CDR3 region has 17 residues. In nucleotides, the CDR3 is TGCGCCAGCAGCCAAGCCCAACGGACAGACTCTGGAAACACCATATATTTT. It translates to CASSQAQRTDSGNTIYF.

The chain couples TRBV6-1 to TRBJ2-5, with 10 positions matching TRBD2. CDR3 size: 15 residues. CDR1 and CDR2 from the germline V gene are MNHNS and SASEGT. The V and J ends lost 2 bases and 8 bases, in that order; junction bases with no gene match: 8. This chain's CDR3 is CASSEMASGGDTQYF. The CDR3 DNA reads as TGTGCCAGCAGTGAAATGGCCAGCGGGGGGGATACCCAGTACTTC.

This sequence joins TRBV4-3 and TRBJ2-2; 8 bases match TRBD1. Germline assignment: CDR1 LGHNA and CDR2 YSLEER. This CDR3 comprises 16 residues. The ends lost 1 base at V and 9 bases at J; junction bases unmatched: 10. CDR3 sequence reads: CASSQGPGQAWRELFF. CDR3 DNA sequence: TGCGCCAGCAGCCAAGGCCCGGGACAGGCCTGGAGGGAGCTGTTTTTT.

This clone was detected a few times. The chain couples TRBV7-9 to TRBJ1-2, with 7 nucleotides matching TRBD1. In germline, CDR1 is SEHNR, CDR2 FQNEAQ (reference sequence). Trimming at V came to 3 bases and at J to 7 bases, leaving 11 bases not matched to a gene. There are 15 residues in the CDR3. The CDR3 coding sequence is TGTGCCAGCAGCTTCCAGCGACAGGGTCACTCTGGCTACACCTTC. Translating it yields CASSFQRQGHSGYTF. Using reference TRBV7-9 and TRBJ1-2 for the parts outside the CDR3, the full variable domain is DTGVSQNPRHKITKRGQNVTFRCDPISEHNRLYWYRQTLGQGPEFLTYFQNEAQLEKSRLLSDRFSAERPKGSFSTLEIQRTEQGDSAMYLCASSFQRQGHSGYTFGSGTRLTVV.

A few counts support this clone. The chain recombines TRBV6-6 with TRBJ1-2; D is unclear. Trimming took off 7 bases at V and 0 bases at J, with 12 bases between the two ends. CDR1 and CDR2 (germline): MNHNY, SVGAGI (reference sequence). The CDR3 has 14 residues. In DNA form, the CDR3 reads TGTGCCAGCAACTCCCAGCAAGCTAACTATGGCTACACCTTC. The encoded protein is CASNSQQANYGYTF.

This clone was picked up a small number of times. The rearrangement joins TRBV30 to TRBJ1-6; D gene ambiguous. V lost 0 bases and J 5 bases, leaving 8 bases between the germline ends. Germline lookup yields CDR1 GTSNPN and CDR2 SVGIG (reference sequence). This CDR3 is 14 amino acids long. The CDR3 here is CAWSVLVNNSPLHF. The CDR3 region has the DNA TGTGCCTGGAGTGTTCTGGTGAATAATTCACCCCTCCACTTT. The full variable domain, with the rest looked up from reference TRBV30 and TRBJ1-6, is SQTIHQWPATLVQPVGSPLSLECTVEGTSNPNLYWYRQAAGRGLQLLFYSVGIGQISSEVPQNLSASRPQDRQFILSSKKLLLSDSGFYLCAWSVLVNNSPLHFGNGTRLTVT.

This clone has only a few counts. V usage is TRBV30 and J usage is TRBJ2-7; 7 nucleotides agree with TRBD2. The CDR3 runs 13 residues. Germline loops: CDR1 GTSNPN, CDR2 SVGIG (reference sequence). V trimming: 5 bases; J trimming: 3 bases; junction bases outside the gene matches: 7. CDR3 sequence: CAWDGGSRYEQYF. The CDR3 coding sequence is TGTGCCTGGGACGGGGGGAGTCGCTACGAGCAGTACTTC.

The CDR3 region has the DNA TGCGCCAGCAGCTCAAGACAGGGAAACGAGCAGTACTTC. Residues: CASSSRQGNEQYF. V and J are TRBV5-1 and TRBJ2-7; TRBD1 matches 7 bases. The CDR3 contains 13 residues. After removal of 3 bases from V and 5 bases from J, the junction contained 5 bases not matched to a gene. CDR1 and CDR2 (germline): SGHRS, YFSETQ.

The V gene is TRBV10-3, the J gene TRBJ2-1, with 10 bases identical to TRBD1. Losses at the gene ends were 4 bases for V and 4 bases for J; bases not matched to a gene: 4. Germline V lookup: CDR1 ENHRY, CDR2 SYGVKD. The CDR3 is 15 residues long. DNA for the CDR3: TGTGCCATCAGTGTAGACAGGGGGCCGTACAATGAGCAGTTCTTC. Translation gives CAISVDRGPYNEQFF.

There are a few counts of this clone. The rearrangement uses TRBV18 and TRBJ2-1; possibly TRBD1 or TRBD2 for D (6 bases each). Germline V gene data show CDR1 as KGHSH and CDR2 as LQKENI. The CDR3 has 15 amino acids. Trimming pared 5 bases from V and 4 bases from J, leaving 15 bases between. The CDR3 here is CASSGGQRAYNEQFF. The CDR3 nucleotides read TGTGCCAGCTCAGGAGGACAGCGGGCATACAATGAGCAGTTCTTC.

The chain recombines TRBV13 with TRBJ2-7, with 10 bases matching TRBD1. The CDR3 consists of 14 residues. V lost 5 bases, J lost 3 bases, and 4 bases stayed unmatched. The germline gives CDR1 PRHDT, CDR2 FYEKMQ (reference sequence). CDR3 nucleotide sequence: TGTGCCAGCAGCCACCGGGACAGGGGCTACGAGCAGTACTTC. Amino acid sequence: CASSHRDRGYEQYF.

The chain uses TRBV5-1 and TRBJ2-7; 9 nucleotides match TRBD2. Germline CDR1 is SGHRS and CDR2 is YFSETQ. CDR3 length: 15 residues. V gave up 7 bases and J gave up 5 bases; unmatched junction bases: 13. The CDR3 nucleotides are TGCGCCAGCCGCAGCGGGGGGACAGTCCATGACGAGCAGTACTTC. This encodes CASRSGGTVHDEQYF.

This clone was found a few times. This chain connects TRBV29-1 to TRBJ2-5; D call uncertain. Judging by the DNA end, TRBJ2-7 fits better; the J call may be wrong. Germline CDR1 SQVTM, CDR2 ANQGSEA. CDR3 length: 13 residues. CDR3 residues: CSVLEESGYEQYF. Here the CDR3 DNA reads TGCAGCGTTCTTGAGGAGAGTGGTTACGAGCAGTACTTC.

This clone was found a few times. Other DNA sequences of this sample code for an identical CDR3. The chain couples TRBV9 to TRBJ1-5; 7 bases line up with TRBD1. With 1 base clipped from V and 3 bases from J, the junction kept 1 base outside the gene matches. CDR3 length equals 14 residues. CDR1 is SGDLS, CDR2 YYNGEE, per germline. As DNA, the CDR3 is TGTGCCAGCAGCGTAACAGGGGACAATCAGCCCCAGCATTTT. Translated, it gives CASSVTGDNQPQHF.

This clone was counted between two and nine times. Other DNA sequences within the sample encode an identical CDR3. The rearrangement joins TRBV6-5 to TRBJ2-1; D gene ambiguous. The germline V and J ends were trimmed by 6 bases and 4 bases, with 4 bases remaining between them. This CDR3 comprises 11 residues. The V gene's germline CDR1 is MNHEY and CDR2 SVGAGI. For the CDR3, the DNA is TGTGCCAGCAGCCGGTACAATGAGCAGTTCTTC. This encodes CASSRYNEQFF.

This sequence joins TRBV28 and TRBJ2-2; no clear D gene. The V end was cut by 3 bases, the J end by 0 bases, with 8 bases between. Germline CDR1 MDHEN, CDR2 SYDVKM. The CDR3 covers 15 residues. CDR3 DNA: TGTGCCAGCAGTTTGGGCCGAGCGAACACCGGGGAGCTGTTTTTT. Translation: CASSLGRANTGELFF.

The chain has TRBV7-8 and TRBJ2-5, with a possible D match to TRBD1 (6 bases). CDR1 and CDR2 (germline): SGHVS, FQNEAQ. The CDR3 spans 14 residues. Trimming shortened V by 4 bases and J by 5 bases, and 14 bases separated the two germline ends. The DNA for the CDR3 is TGTGCCAGCAGCTCACACAGGGTCAGGGAGACCCAGTACTTC. Translating it yields CASSSHRVRETQYF.

This clone was counted a few times. V is TRBV5-1 and J is TRBJ1-5, with 7 bases identical to TRBD1. The CDR3 has 13 residues. Germline V gives CDR1 SGHRS, CDR2 YFSETQ. V was clipped by 4 bases and J by 4 bases; unmatched bases: 2. CDR3 DNA: TGCGCCAGCAGCGCGGGACAGAATCAGCCCCAGCATTTT. It specifies CASSAGQNQPQHF.

This clone has a handful of counts. The rearrangement joins TRBV6-1 to TRBJ2-2; D is undetermined. Per germline, CDR1 MNHNS and CDR2 SASEGT. Deletions cut 1 base from V and 8 bases from J, with 8 bases between. This CDR3 contains 13 residues. The CDR3 DNA follows: TGTGCCAGCAGTGAAGTCGGGTCGGGGGAGCTGTTTTTT. Its translation: CASSEVGSGELFF.

There are a few counts of this clone. This rearrangement joins TRBV28 to TRBJ2-1, with 7 nucleotides matching TRBD2. Germline V gives CDR1 MDHEN, CDR2 SYDVKM. V was clipped by 5 bases and J by 5 bases; unmatched bases: 12. The CDR3 extends over 16 amino acids. CDR3 amino acids: CASSAYGAGDDNEQFF. The CDR3 bases are TGTGCCAGCAGTGCTTACGGGGCGGGGGATGACAATGAGCAGTTCTTC.

The chain carries TRBV7-2 and TRBJ2-7; no clear D gene. This CDR3 region has 11 residues. Germline CDR1 reads SGHTA; CDR2 reads FQGNSA. V lost 5 bases and J 6 bases, leaving 8 bases between the germline ends. The CDR3 DNA sequence: TGTGCCAGCAGCCCCAGCTTCGAGCAGTACTTC. It yields the protein CASSPSFEQYF.

This clone appeared a few times. The chain combines TRBV25-1 with TRBJ1-5; TRBD1 matches 7 bases. The germline V gene has CDR1 MGHDK and CDR2 SYGVNS. CDR3 length: 13 amino acids. The V gene end was trimmed by 5 bases and the J gene end by 6 bases; junction bases not matched to a gene: 4. CDR3 loop: CASSPAGGQPQHF. The DNA for the CDR3 is TGTGCCAGCAGTCCGGCAGGGGGTCAGCCCCAGCATTTT.

This clone has only a few counts. The chain recombines TRBV25-1 with TRBJ1-5, with TRBD1 as a possible D gene (5 bases). The V end was cut by 1 base, the J end by 6 bases, with 13 bases between. The germline V gene has CDR1 MGHDK and CDR2 SYGVNS. The CDR3 has 15 residues. CDR3 in DNA: TGTGCCAGCAGTGAATGGGGAGGGGAGGTTCAGCCCCAGCATTTT. Protein sequence: CASSEWGGEVQPQHF.

CDR3 amino acids: CASRLTGGLYEQYF. The CDR3 coding sequence is TGTGCCAGCAGGCTGACAGGGGGCTTATACGAGCAGTACTTC. The J gene is TRBJ2-7, the V gene TRBV5-6; TRBD1 aligns across 10 bases. The CDR3 has 14 amino acids. Germline V lookup: CDR1 SGHDT, CDR2 YYEEEE. J gave up 4 bases and V 5 bases, and 6 bases lay outside the gene matches.

The chain employs TRBV7-3 and TRBJ2-2; 8 positions agree with TRBD1. Per the germline V gene, CDR1 is SGHTA and CDR2 is FQGTGA. Trimming cost V 5 bases and J 6 bases; bases outside gene matches: 2. CDR3 length: 13 amino acids. CDR3 residues: CASSRQGSGELFF. For the CDR3, the DNA is TGTGCCAGCAGCCGACAGGGGTCCGGGGAGCTGTTTTTT.